This T cell receptor (beta chain) came from a study of blood T cell repertoires in COVID-19. Enrolled during active infection, Seattle patients were then followed longitudinally. Assay used: immunoSEQ multiplex PCR; TCRdb lists only in-frame clones, some missing. The table shows approximately 150,000 clones, with about four fifths occurring only once. The clonotype was recovered from a woman aged 55-69 years with COVID-19, enrolled during active disease. Source material: peripheral blood.

The CDR3, as DNA: TGTGCCAGCAGCCGATTGGTGGGACAGGGACAAGAGACCCAGTACTTC. This gives the protein CASSRLVGQGQETQYF. The chain is built from TRBV5-4 and TRBJ2-5; TRBD1 agrees at 9 bases. This CDR3 is 16 amino acids long. Losses at the gene ends were 4 bases for V and 2 bases for J; bases not matched to a gene: 9. Germline V CDR1 and CDR2: SGHNT, YYREEE (reference sequence).